One and the same sample provided the 27 T cell receptor beta chains below, sequenced in a study of molecular identifiers for immune sequencing clone quantification. MiXCR, applied by TCRdb to the PCR reads, yields one record per CDR3 protein. The table lists fewer than 350,000 distinct CDR3 sequences, 24% of them singletons. Input material: naive CD8+ T cells from blood, with Jurkat cell RNA spiked in. Subset in this sample: FACS-sorted CD8+CD4-CCR7+CD45RA+ naive T cells. The receptors were sampled from a human donor in good health. Some libraries in this study had Jurkat cell RNA spiked in.

This clonotype was detected ten times or more. The chain employs TRBV29-1 and TRBJ2-7; D may match TRBD1 or TRBD2 (5 bases each). Germline CDR1 SQVTM, CDR2 ANQGSEA. V dropped 4 bases and J dropped 7 bases, with 23 bases sitting between them. There are 15 residues in the CDR3. The CDR3 spells CSVVGENTSSGEQYF. Here the CDR3 DNA reads TGCAGCGTTGTAGGGGAAAACACCTCGTCGGGGGAGCAGTACTTC.

Comment on this clonotype: One end of the junction varies from germline; a read error may be responsible. DNA of the CDR3: TGTGCCAGCAGCTTAGGGCCCGGGGGAGGCGGCAGCAATTATCCACTGATTTTT. Translation: CASSLGPGGGGSNYPLIF. J is TRBJ1-5 and V is TRBV7-9, with D maybe TRBD1 (5 bases). There are 18 residues in the CDR3. CDR1 and CDR2 (germline): SEHNR, FQNEAQ (reference sequence). Filled out from reference TRBV7-9 and TRBJ1-5, the complete variable domain reads DTGVSQNPRHKITKRGQNVTFRCDPISEHNRLYWYRQTLGQGPEFLTYFQNEAQLEKSRLLSDRFSAERPKGSFSTLEIQRTEQGDSAMYLCASSLGPGGGGSNYPLIFGDGTRLSIL.

This clonotype was found a few times. The genes are TRBV6-2 or TRBV6-3 and TRBJ2-1; TRBD2 is a possible D gene (6 bases). The CDR3 spans 14 residues. The V gene lost 5 bases and the J gene lost 4 bases, with 12 bases spanning the gap. Looked up from germline, CDR1 is MNHEY and CDR2 is SVGEGT. The DNA for the CDR3 is TGTGCCAGCAGTCTCTCCGGGGGATACAATGAGCAGTTCTTC. Protein sequence: CASSLSGGYNEQFF.

This clonotype was observed a handful of times. The CDR3 sequence is CASSPGTLGANEQFF. As DNA, the CDR3 is TGTGCCAGCAGTCCTGGGACCTTGGGGGCCAATGAGCAGTTCTTC. The chain carries TRBV27 and TRBJ2-1; D might be TRBD1 (6 bases). The V gene's germline CDR1 is MNHEY and CDR2 SMNVEV (reference sequence). The CDR3 covers 15 residues. Deletions cut 5 bases from V and 6 bases from J, with 17 bases between.

This clonotype showed up many times. The chain is built from TRBV5-1 and TRBJ2-7, with a tentative D call TRBD1 (5 bases). The germline V gene has CDR1 SGHRS and CDR2 YFSETQ. This CDR3 is 16 amino acids long. The V and J ends lost 1 base and 1 base respectively, with 15 bases between them. The chain's CDR3 is CASSLYGTGQSYEQYF. Written as DNA, the CDR3 is TGCGCCAGCAGCTTGTACGGCACAGGACAATCCTACGAGCAGTACTTC.

The V and J genes are TRBV30 and TRBJ2-2; D is uncertain. Trimming cost V 3 bases and J 0 bases, with 14 bases left between them. Germline CDR1 and CDR2: GTSNPN and SVGIG (reference sequence). CDR3 length: 16 residues. The CDR3 bases are TGTGCCTGGAGACCCGAGACATATGCGAACACCGGGGAGCTGTTTTTT. This encodes CAWRPETYANTGELFF.

This chain connects TRBV7-9 to TRBJ1-4; D is perhaps TRBD1 (6 bases). Looked up from germline, CDR1 is SEHNR and CDR2 is FQNEAQ (reference sequence). This CDR3 has 14 amino acids. Trimming shortened V by 7 bases and J by 5 bases, and 14 bases separated the two germline ends. Written as DNA, the CDR3 is TGTGCCAGCACTAAAGGGAGGGGGAATGAAAAACTGTTTTTT. Its translation: CASTKGRGNEKLFF. Full variable domain (remainder filled in from reference TRBV7-9 and TRBJ1-4): DTGVSQNPRHKITKRGQNVTFRCDPISEHNRLYWYRQTLGQGPEFLTYFQNEAQLEKSRLLSDRFSAERPKGSFSTLEIQRTEQGDSAMYLCASTKGRGNEKLFFGSGTQLSVL.

This clonotype was seen more than once but under ten times. This chain uses TRBV6-2 or TRBV6-3 with TRBJ2-5, with 9 bases identical to TRBD1. The CDR3 contains 13 residues. J gave up 5 bases and V 6 bases, and 4 bases lay outside the gene matches. The germline V gene encodes CDR1 MNHEY and CDR2 SVGEGT. Here the CDR3 DNA reads TGTGCCAGCAGCCACAGGGGGCTGGAGACCCAGTACTTC. This codes for CASSHRGLETQYF.

The chain uses TRBV30 and TRBJ1-1; tentatively, D is TRBD1 (6 bases). Trimming shortened V by 1 base and J by 5 bases, and 14 bases separated the two germline ends. CDR3 length: 14 amino acids. CDR1 GTSNPN and CDR2 SVGIG come from the germline V gene (reference sequence). This CDR3 reads CAWSAGGLGTEAFF. The CDR3 DNA is TGTGCCTGGAGTGCTGGGGGGCTCGGGACTGAAGCTTTCTTT.

Notes on this clonotype: Since no conserved phenylalanine or tryptophan closes the CDR3, a read error is the likely cause. The chain links TRBV12-3 or TRBV12-4 to TRBJ2-7; 9 bases agree with TRBD1. This CDR3 is built from 15 residues. The J segment lost 5 bases and the V segment lost 6 bases, leaving 11 bases of the junction unmatched. CDR3 loop: CASSSYPRTGDEQYL. The CDR3 DNA reads as TGTGCCAGCAGCTCATACCCTAGGACAGGGGACGAGCAGTACCTC.

A few counts support this clonotype. One end of the junction varies from germline; a read error may be responsible. This rearrangement joins TRBV6-6 to TRBJ1-4, with D unresolved. Germline V CDR1 and CDR2: MNHNY, SVGAGI (reference sequence). The CDR3 has 13 residues. CDR3 loop: CASSFWTNEKLFF. In DNA, the CDR3 is TGTGCCAGCAGTTTTTGGACTAACGAAAAACTGTTTTTT.

A remark on this clonotype: A much more abundant neighbour one base away suggests this may be a read error. The rearrangement joins TRBV4-1 to TRBJ2-3; 9 nucleotides agree with TRBD2. Germline loops: CDR1 MGHRA, CDR2 YSYEKL. CDR3 length equals 17 residues. V lost 3 bases and J lost 2; bases outside the gene matches: 9. CDR3 DNA: TGCGCCAGCAGCCACGTCTTCGGCGGGGGGGCCACAGATACGCAGTATTTT. This sequence encodes CASSHVFGGGATDTQYF.

This clonotype was counted between two and nine times. The rearrangement uses TRBV6-2 or TRBV6-3 and TRBJ2-4; D gene ambiguous. This CDR3 comprises 15 residues. CDR1 is MNHEY and CDR2 is SVGEGT in the germline V gene. The V end lost 6 bases, the J end lost 1 base, and 13 bases lay between the germline ends. The CDR3: CASRPQNSAKNIQYF. The CDR3 bases are TGTGCCAGCAGACCCCAAAATAGCGCCAAAAACATTCAGTACTTC.

In its sample, this clonotype was seen a few times. The chain uses TRBV20-1 and TRBJ2-1; D is possibly TRBD2 (6 bases). Trimming shortened V by 3 bases and J by 3 bases, and 12 bases separated the two germline ends. Germline CDR1 reads DFQATT; CDR2 reads SNEGSKA (reference sequence). The length of the CDR3 is 14 residues. The DNA of the CDR3 is TGCAGTGCTAGTCCCGGGACTGTCTACAATGAGCAGTTCTTC. Its translation: CSASPGTVYNEQFF.

This chain links TRBV20-1 with TRBJ1-3; D is perhaps TRBD1 (6 bases). The CDR3 contains 14 residues. From germline, CDR1 is DFQATT and CDR2 SNEGSKA (reference sequence). V lost 6 bases to trimming and J lost 0 bases, with 12 bases between them. The CDR3 reads CSAADRSSGNTIYF. The CDR3 nucleotides read TGCAGTGCAGCCGACAGGAGCTCTGGAAACACCATATATTTT.

This clonotype was counted a few times. The chain joins TRBV4-1 to TRBJ1-4; D might be TRBD1 (5 bases). This CDR3 is 14 amino acids long. Germline CDR1 MGHRA, CDR2 YSYEKL. Trimming took off 6 bases at V and 8 bases at J, with 16 bases between the two ends. CDR3 DNA: TGCGCCAGCAGGGGGGAGGGAGGAGGAGAAAAACTGTTTTTT. Translated, it gives CASRGEGGGEKLFF.

This clonotype showed up just a few times. This chain joins TRBV7-9 and TRBJ2-7; 9 bases align to TRBD1. V gave up 5 bases and J gave up 2 bases; unmatched junction bases: 7. Per the germline V gene, CDR1 is SEHNR and CDR2 is FQNEAQ (reference sequence). The CDR3 has 15 residues. In DNA form, the CDR3 reads TGTGCCAGCAGCCCAGGGACAGGGAGTACCTACGAGCAGTACTTC. Translation: CASSPGTGSTYEQYF.

The chain combines TRBV20-1 with TRBJ1-1; tentatively, D is TRBD1 (5 bases). CDR1 is DFQATT and CDR2 is SNEGSKA in the germline V gene (reference sequence). This CDR3 comprises 14 residues. V was trimmed by 2 bases and J by 0 bases, leaving 10 bases between them. CDR3 sequence (DNA): TGCAGTGCTAGACCTTGGGGCCTGAACACTGAAGCTTTCTTT. It translates to CSARPWGLNTEAFF.

This clonotype was counted ten times or more. This chain joins TRBV19 and TRBJ2-7; D may correspond to TRBD1 or TRBD2 (5 bases each). Germline lookup yields CDR1 LNHDA and CDR2 SQIVND (reference sequence). This CDR3 comprises 13 residues. Trimming took off 5 bases at V and 2 bases at J, with 10 bases between the two ends. The CDR3 is CASSAGAAYEQYF. For the CDR3, the DNA is TGTGCCAGTAGTGCCGGGGCTGCCTACGAGCAGTACTTC. Using reference TRBV19 and TRBJ2-7 for the parts outside the CDR3, the full variable domain is DGGITQSPKYLFRKEGQNVTLSCEQNLNHDAMYWYRQDPGQGLRLIYYSQIVNDFQKGDIAEGYSVSREKKESFPLTVTSAQKNPTAFYLCASSAGAAYEQYFGPGTRLTVT.

The chain is built from TRBV6-2 or TRBV6-3 and TRBJ2-1; the D gene is possibly TRBD2 (6 bases). V was clipped by 6 bases and J by 5 bases, with 20 bases between them. This CDR3 comprises 16 residues. Germline lookup yields CDR1 MNHEY and CDR2 SVGEGT. CDR3 amino acids: CASSKTSLGYNNEQFF. The CDR3 DNA reads TGTGCCAGCAGCAAGACTAGTTTGGGTTACAACAATGAGCAGTTCTTC.

Comment on this clonotype: A read error is likely, as this CDR3 ends without the conserved phenylalanine or tryptophan. V is TRBV5-5 and J is TRBJ2-7; tentatively, D is TRBD2 (5 bases). There are 16 residues in the CDR3. Between the trimmed V and J ends, which lost 0 bases and 0 bases, there was a span of 13 bases. The germline V gene encodes CDR1 SGHKS and CDR2 YYEKEE (reference sequence). The CDR3 loop reads CASSLAGLTLSYEQYL. DNA for the CDR3: TGTGCCAGCAGCTTGGCCGGACTGACCCTCTCCTACGAGCAGTACCTC.

Worth noting for this clonotype: A much larger clone differs by one base, so this may be a read error. The rearrangement links TRBV14 to TRBJ2-2; D remains ambiguous. This CDR3 has 12 amino acids. Per the germline V gene, CDR1 is SGHDN and CDR2 is FVKESK. The CDR3 sequence: CGSSQDTGELFF. The CDR3 DNA is TGTGGCAGCAGCCAAGACACCGGGGAGCTGTTTTTT.

The genes are TRBV30 and TRBJ2-1; TRBD2 might be the D (6 bases). The germline V gene has CDR1 GTSNPN and CDR2 SVGIG (reference sequence). Trimming removed 4 bases from V and 0 bases from J, with 13 bases in between. CDR3 size: 15 residues. The CDR3 region has the DNA TGTGCCTGGACTTACGACGGGAGCTCCTACAATGAGCAGTTCTTC. As protein: CAWTYDGSSYNEQFF.

CDR3 loop: CSASFPSASEQYF. The CDR3 DNA sequence: TGCAGTGCTAGTTTCCCTAGCGCGAGCGAGCAGTACTTC. The chain employs TRBV20-1 and TRBJ2-7; possibly TRBD2 for D (6 bases). The length of the CDR3 is 13 residues. Trimming cost V 3 bases and J 6 bases, with 15 bases left between them. Germline V lookup: CDR1 DFQATT, CDR2 SNEGSKA (reference sequence).

The table lists this clonotype with many counts. The genes are TRBV5-6 and TRBJ1-1; D unresolved. Trimming removed 0 bases from V and 0 bases from J, with 9 bases in between. CDR3 size: 15 residues. Germline assignment: CDR1 SGHDT and CDR2 YYEEEE. The CDR3 reads CASSLVRHLNTEAFF. The CDR3 DNA is TGTGCCAGCAGCTTGGTCCGGCACTTGAACACTGAAGCTTTCTTT.

Concerning this clonotype itself: One base away lies a much larger clone, so this may be a sequencing read error. The chain combines TRBV6-6 with TRBJ2-3; TRBD2 matches 9 bases. The CDR3 has 18 residues. Germline lookup yields CDR1 MNHNY and CDR2 SVGAGI (reference sequence). CDR3 sequence (DNA): TGTGCCAGCAGTTGGGACCCTCGGGCGGGGGGGCCCGCAGATACGCGGTATTTT. It codes for CASSWDPRAGGPADTRYF.

The V gene is TRBV2, the J gene TRBJ2-2, with D perhaps TRBD1 (7 bases). V lost 4 bases, J lost 4 bases, and 25 bases lay in between. The germline V gene encodes CDR1 SNHLY and CDR2 FYNNEI. This CDR3 region has 19 residues. DNA for the CDR3: TGTGCCAGCAGTGTCCCACGGGGGCAGACAGGGAGGAGCACCGGGGAGCTGTTTTTT. Translated, it gives CASSVPRGQTGRSTGELFF.